Presented here are 11 T cell receptor beta chains from one specimen sequenced in a study of blood T cell repertoires in COVID-19 (dated by TCRdb to the early 2020s). The library was produced with the immunoSEQ multiplex PCR assay. TCRdb holds this immuneACCESS table with in-frame rearrangements only. Some clones are missing; in checked studies, unresolved V genes explain under half, and the rest has no known cause. The sample table shows approximately 69,000 clones, and around 90% are seen once. The ten largest make up around 28% of the sample. Sequenced input: peripheral blood. These receptors all stem from a man in his forties or fifties with acute or convalescent COVID-19.

The V call is TRBV6-2 or TRBV6-3, the J call TRBJ2-3, with D unclear. This CDR3 contains 13 residues. Germline V gene data show CDR1 as MNHEY and CDR2 as SVGEGT. V was shortened by 2 bases and J by 5 bases, with 8 bases between the two germline ends. CDR3 region: CASSYRLGDTQYF. The CDR3 DNA reads as TGTGCCAGCAGTTACCGCCTAGGAGATACGCAGTATTTT.

This sequence joins TRBV28 and TRBJ2-1; D gene ambiguous. This CDR3 contains 13 residues. V shed 4 bases and J shed 9 bases, with 13 bases lying between them. Germline CDR1 MDHEN, CDR2 SYDVKM. CDR3 coding DNA: TGTGCCAGCAGTTCCCCCCCCACGGGTGAGCAGTTCTTC. Protein sequence: CASSSPPTGEQFF.

The V call is TRBV27, the J call TRBJ1-4; D is undetermined. Germline V CDR1 and CDR2: MNHEY, SMNVEV (reference sequence). The V gene lost 6 bases and the J gene lost 4 bases, with 9 bases spanning the gap. This CDR3 has 13 residues. CDR3 loop: CASSPVVNEKLFF. The CDR3 bases are TGTGCCAGCAGCCCGGTTGTTAATGAAAAACTGTTTTTT.

V and J are TRBV5-1 and TRBJ1-3; D gene unclear. CDR1 and CDR2 (germline): SGHRS, YFSETQ. Trimming pared 0 bases from V and 0 bases from J, leaving 10 bases between. The CDR3 totals 16 residues. CDR3 amino acids: CASSLAGPSSGNTIYF. CDR3 DNA sequence: TGCGCCAGCAGCTTGGCCGGTCCGAGCTCTGGAAACACCATATATTTT.

The rearrangement links TRBV27 to TRBJ2-5; D possibly corresponds to TRBD1 (6 bases). The CDR3 extends over 14 amino acids. Trimming took 5 bases from V and 1 from J, leaving 11 bases between them. Per germline, CDR1 MNHEY and CDR2 SMNVEV (reference sequence). CDR3 DNA sequence: TGTGCCAGCAGTCCGGACAGCTTCCAAGAGACCCAGTACTTC. Translated: CASSPDSFQETQYF.

The chain couples TRBV30 to TRBJ2-5, with 8 nucleotides matching TRBD2. V lost 0 bases, J lost 5 bases, and 14 bases stayed unmatched. The CDR3 is 17 amino acids. In germline, CDR1 is GTSNPN, CDR2 SVGIG (reference sequence). This CDR3 is CAWSVLAWVAGRETQYF. The CDR3 DNA reads TGTGCCTGGAGTGTACTGGCTTGGGTAGCGGGACGGGAGACCCAGTACTTC.

The chain links TRBV29-1 to TRBJ1-1; D not certain. V lost 0 bases and J lost 7, with 12 bases in between. The germline gives CDR1 SQVTM, CDR2 ANQGSEA. There are 13 residues in the CDR3. The CDR3 is CSVEDQVGFEAFF. CDR3 in DNA: TGCAGCGTTGAAGATCAGGTCGGCTTTGAAGCTTTCTTT.

The gene calls are TRBV14 and TRBJ1-3; 9 nucleotides match TRBD1. Germline values: CDR1 SGHDN, CDR2 FVKESK. V was clipped by 1 base and J by 2 bases; unmatched bases: 3. This CDR3 is 16 amino acids long. CDR3 bases: TGTGCCAGCAGCCAAGGGGACAGGGTTGCTGGAAACACCATATATTTT. Translated, it gives CASSQGDRVAGNTIYF.

V and J are TRBV5-5 and TRBJ2-3, with D hard to call. Trimming pared 4 bases from V and 6 bases from J, leaving 9 bases between. The germline gives CDR1 SGHKS, CDR2 YYEKEE (reference sequence). This CDR3 has 12 residues. CDR3 residues: CASSLVLDTQYF. As DNA, the CDR3 is TGTGCCAGCAGCCTGGTCCTTGATACGCAGTATTTT.

This chain connects TRBV5-1 to TRBJ2-1, with a tentative D call TRBD2 (7 bases). V was clipped by 6 bases and J by 9 bases, with 25 bases between them. Germline V lookup: CDR1 SGHRS, CDR2 YFSETQ. The CDR3 covers 16 residues. The CDR3 sequence: CASTGFSQGRAGEQFF. In DNA, the CDR3 is TGCGCCAGCACCGGCTTCTCCCAGGGGAGGGCCGGTGAGCAGTTCTTC.

The V call is TRBV2, the J call TRBJ1-6; the D gene is possibly TRBD1 (5 bases). CDR1 is SNHLY and CDR2 is FYNNEI in the germline V gene. This CDR3 spans 14 amino acids. Trimming took 6 bases from V and 7 from J, leaving 13 bases between them. The DNA for the CDR3 is TGTGCCAGCAGCCAGAGACAGAAGAATTCACCCCTCCACTTT. This encodes CASSQRQKNSPLHF.